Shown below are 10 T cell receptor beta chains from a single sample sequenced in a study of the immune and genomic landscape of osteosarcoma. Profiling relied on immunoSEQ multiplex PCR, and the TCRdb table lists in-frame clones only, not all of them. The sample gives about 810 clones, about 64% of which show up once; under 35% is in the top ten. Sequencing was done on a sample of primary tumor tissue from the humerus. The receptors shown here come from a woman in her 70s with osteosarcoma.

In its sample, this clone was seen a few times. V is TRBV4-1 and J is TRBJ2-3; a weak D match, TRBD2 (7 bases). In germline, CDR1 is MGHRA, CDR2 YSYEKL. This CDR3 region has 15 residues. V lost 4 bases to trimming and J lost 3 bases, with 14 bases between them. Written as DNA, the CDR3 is TGCGCCAGCAGCCGGGGGGGCGGAGATACAGATACGCAGTATTTT. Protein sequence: CASSRGGGDTDTQYF.

The CDR3 sequence: CAWMEDYGYTF. The CDR3 nucleotides are TGTGCCTGGATGGAGGACTATGGCTACACCTTC. This chain joins TRBV30 and TRBJ1-2, with D unresolved. CDR3 length equals 11 residues. The germline V gene has CDR1 GTSNPN and CDR2 SVGIG (reference sequence). V lost 4 bases, J lost 3 bases, and 6 bases lay in between.

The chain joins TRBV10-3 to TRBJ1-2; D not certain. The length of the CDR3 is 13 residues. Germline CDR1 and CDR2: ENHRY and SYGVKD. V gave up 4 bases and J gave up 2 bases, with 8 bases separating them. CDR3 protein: CAISVGENYGYTF. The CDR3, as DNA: TGTGCCATCAGTGTAGGAGAGAACTATGGCTACACCTTC.

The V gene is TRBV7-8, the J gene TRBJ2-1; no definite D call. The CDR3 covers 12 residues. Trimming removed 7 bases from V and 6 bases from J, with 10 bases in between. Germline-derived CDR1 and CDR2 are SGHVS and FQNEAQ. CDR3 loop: CASTPPSNEQFF. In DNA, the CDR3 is TGTGCCAGCACCCCCCCGTCCAATGAGCAGTTCTTC.

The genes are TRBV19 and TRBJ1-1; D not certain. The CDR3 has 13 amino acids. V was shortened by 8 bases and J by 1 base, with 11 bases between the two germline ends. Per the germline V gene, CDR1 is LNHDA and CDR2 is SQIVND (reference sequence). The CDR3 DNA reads TGTGCCAGTGAAGTTAGACAGAACACTGAAGCTTTCTTT. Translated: CASEVRQNTEAFF.

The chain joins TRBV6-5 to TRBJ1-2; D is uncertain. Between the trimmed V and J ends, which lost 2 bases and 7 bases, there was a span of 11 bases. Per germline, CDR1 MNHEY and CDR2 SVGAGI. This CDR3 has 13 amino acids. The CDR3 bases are TGTGCCAGCAGTTACGATGCCGGGAGTGGCTACACCTTC. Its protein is CASSYDAGSGYTF.

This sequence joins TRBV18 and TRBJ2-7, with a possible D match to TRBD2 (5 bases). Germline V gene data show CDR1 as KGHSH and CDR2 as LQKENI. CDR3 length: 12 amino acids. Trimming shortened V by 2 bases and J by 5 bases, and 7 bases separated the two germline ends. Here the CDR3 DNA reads TGTGCCAGCTCACCAGGAGGTAACGAGCAGTACTTC. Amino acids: CASSPGGNEQYF.

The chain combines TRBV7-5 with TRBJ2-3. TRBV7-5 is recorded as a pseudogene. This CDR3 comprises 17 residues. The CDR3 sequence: CARSLPWGLPPTDTQYF. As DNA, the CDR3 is TGTGCCAGAAGCTTACCGTGGGGTCTCCCCCCCACAGATACGCAGTATTTT.

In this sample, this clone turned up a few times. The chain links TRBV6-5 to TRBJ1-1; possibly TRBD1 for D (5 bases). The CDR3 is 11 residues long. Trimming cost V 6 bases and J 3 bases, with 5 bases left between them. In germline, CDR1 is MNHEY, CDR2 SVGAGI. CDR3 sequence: CASRGHTEAFF. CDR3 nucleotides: TGTGCCAGCAGGGGACACACTGAAGCTTTCTTT.

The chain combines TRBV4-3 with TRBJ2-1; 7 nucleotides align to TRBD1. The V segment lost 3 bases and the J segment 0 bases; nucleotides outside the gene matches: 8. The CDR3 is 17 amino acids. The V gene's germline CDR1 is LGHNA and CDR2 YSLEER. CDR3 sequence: CASSHDTGDNSYNEQFF. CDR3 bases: TGCGCCAGCAGCCACGACACAGGGGACAACTCCTACAATGAGCAGTTCTTC.